This T cell receptor (beta chain) stems from a study of T-cell reconstitution after alpha-beta-depleted transplantation in children. Worth noting for this clonotype: Its antigen remains unidentified.

V trimming: 11 bases; J trimming: 3 bases; junction bases outside the gene matches: 13. The CDR3 is 16 residues long. Per germline, CDR1 SGHTA and CDR2 FQGNSA. Preparation of the TCRbeta library involved a method that used unique molecular identifiers. TCRdb analysed the PCR reads with MiXCR anew, one entry per CDR3 protein. The sample holds 800,000 to 1,000,000 distinct CDR3 sequences, 25% to 35% seen once. Study conclusions and caveats: There were some patients whose high TCRbeta diversity at day 60 came from surviving recipient T cells and thymic progenitors. After one year, T-cell counts and TCRbeta diversity mostly came from new T cells. It was reported that alpha-beta T cells came from several hundred expanded graft clones (about two months after transplant).

This sequence originates from a boy in the first two years of life who had a stem cell transplant for SCID, so the T cells may come from the graft donor. This chain connects TRBV7-2 to TRBJ2-2; 9 bases map to TRBD1. The material sequenced was PBMCs, mostly from graft donor cells, taken 360 days after TCRalphabeta/CD19-depleted stem cell transplant. The CDR3, as DNA: TGTGCCTCTAGGGCCCGGGACAGGGTCTACACCGGGGAGCTGTTTTTT. Amino acids: CASRARDRVYTGELFF.